Each of the 27 T cell receptor beta chains below was sequenced from the same sample in a study of human T cells and chemical hapten exposure. TCRdb analysed the RACE reads with MiXCR anew, one entry per CDR3 protein. The sample lists 380,000 or so distinct CDR3 sequences; around 5.5% were seen once. Time point meaning: pre-sensitization, week 0. Treatment given: therapeutic diphenylcyclopropenone sensitization with weekly scalp DPC. The source was whole blood, collected in connection with sensitization to the hapten diphenylcyclopropenone (DPC). The receptors stem from a woman between 18 and 29 years old with alopecia areata. Some clones in this sample may be carry-over from other donors' samples.

In its sample, this clonotype was seen many times. The chain couples TRBV28 to TRBJ1-5; D gene ambiguous. Trimming stripped 4 bases from V and 4 bases from J, with 5 bases between. Germline V gene data show CDR1 as MDHEN and CDR2 as SYDVKM. This CDR3 contains 12 residues. The CDR3 spells CASSSENQPQHF. The CDR3 DNA reads as TGTGCCAGCAGTTCCGAAAATCAGCCCCAGCATTTT.

The sample holds many counts of this clonotype. V usage is TRBV7-2 and J usage is TRBJ2-5; TRBD2 agrees at 12 bases. The J segment lost 5 bases and the V segment lost 4 bases, leaving 11 bases of the junction unmatched. In germline, CDR1 is SGHTA, CDR2 FQGNSA. This CDR3 comprises 17 residues. In DNA, the CDR3 is TGTGCCAGCAGCTCAGGACTAGCGGGGTCCTCTGCGGAGACCCAGTACTTC. Its translation is CASSSGLAGSSAETQYF.

This clonotype was found a few times. The rearrangement links TRBV21-1 to TRBJ2-7; the table names TRBD1, a call not compared with the DNA. TRBV21-1 is noted as a pseudogene. CDR3 size: 12 residues. The CDR3 sequence is CASSSTGLEEYF. In DNA form, the CDR3 reads TGTGCCAGCAGCTCGACAGGCTTGGAGGAGTACTTC.

This sequence joins TRBV3-1 and TRBJ2-5, with D tentatively TRBD2 (5 bases). V was clipped by 4 bases and J by 2 bases, with 17 bases between them. Germline V gene sequence: CDR1 LGHDT, CDR2 YNNKEL (reference sequence). This CDR3 is built from 16 residues. CDR3 coding DNA: TGTGCCAGCAGCCCAGACGTCGAGGGCCTACAAGAGACCCAGTACTTC. The encoded protein is CASSPDVEGLQETQYF.

This clonotype was found many times. The chain has TRBV20-1 and TRBJ1-1; D unresolved. Germline-derived CDR1 and CDR2 are DFQATT and SNEGSKA (reference sequence). V dropped 0 bases and J dropped 11 bases, with 22 bases sitting between them. The CDR3 spans 15 residues. The CDR3 loop is CSARDRASFPSGAFF. CDR3 sequence (DNA): TGCAGTGCTAGAGATCGGGCGTCTTTCCCTAGTGGGGCTTTCTTT.

A few counts support this clonotype. The CDR3 sequence is CSVEERPATYGYTF. CDR3 in DNA: TGCAGCGTTGAAGAGAGACCTGCTACCTATGGCTACACCTTC. This chain links TRBV29-1 with TRBJ1-2; D gene unclear. In germline, CDR1 is SQVTM, CDR2 ANQGSEA. There are 14 residues in the CDR3. Trimming pared 0 bases from V and 4 bases from J, leaving 12 bases between.

V gene TRBV13 combines with J gene TRBJ2-1; 8 bases are a match to TRBD2. Germline V lookup: CDR1 PRHDT, CDR2 FYEKMQ (reference sequence). The CDR3 has 13 amino acids. V was clipped by 1 base and J by 12 bases; unmatched bases: 5. CDR3 DNA: TGTGCCAGCAGCTTAGCCGGTACTAGCGGGCAGTTCTTC. Translation gives CASSLAGTSGQFF.

The J gene is TRBJ2-6, the V gene TRBV29-1; D is undetermined. V was cut by 6 bases and J by 2 bases, with 14 bases left in between. The germline V gene encodes CDR1 SQVTM and CDR2 ANQGSEA. The CDR3 sequence is 15 residues long. CDR3 sequence: CSVQVGFTGANVLTF. The DNA of the CDR3 is TGCAGCGTCCAGGTTGGGTTCACTGGGGCCAACGTCCTGACTTTC.

This chain joins TRBV20-1 and TRBJ1-5; TRBD1 is a possible D gene (5 bases). Germline V gives CDR1 DFQATT, CDR2 SNEGSKA (reference sequence). This CDR3 contains 14 residues. The ends were cut back, 2 bases at V and 1 base at J, with 9 bases in the middle. Here the CDR3 DNA reads TGCAGTGCTAGATCGGGGGTAAGCAATCAGCCCCAGCATTTT. Translated, it gives CSARSGVSNQPQHF.

The chain uses TRBV20-1 and TRBJ2-5; TRBD2 matches at 11 bases. J gave up 1 base and V 6 bases, and 16 bases lay outside the gene matches. The CDR3 length is 18 residues. Germline assignment: CDR1 DFQATT and CDR2 SNEGSKA (reference sequence). The CDR3 sequence is CSAPAAGLAGGRQETQYF. The CDR3 DNA reads TGCAGTGCCCCAGCGGCAGGGCTAGCGGGGGGCCGCCAAGAGACCCAGTACTTC.

The sample holds many counts of this clonotype. The chain recombines TRBV7-9 with TRBJ2-3; maybe TRBD1 (6 bases). The germline CDR1 and CDR2 sequences are SEHNR and FQNEAQ (reference sequence). V was shortened by 3 bases and J by 0 bases, with 16 bases between the two germline ends. There are 17 residues in the CDR3. CDR3 loop: CASSFGRQASSTDTQYF. Here the CDR3 DNA reads TGTGCCAGCAGCTTCGGACGACAGGCCTCTAGCACAGATACGCAGTATTTT.

This clonotype was recorded many times. J is TRBJ2-3 and V is TRBV20-1; 8 nucleotides agree with TRBD1. The CDR3 is 14 amino acids. The germline gives CDR1 DFQATT, CDR2 SNEGSKA (reference sequence). Unmatched junction bases numbered 3, after V lost 2 bases and J lost 2 bases. The CDR3: CSARPDRDTDTQYF. Written as DNA, the CDR3 is TGCAGTGCTAGACCGGACAGGGACACAGATACGCAGTATTTT.

This clonotype was seen a few times. This chain uses TRBV6-1 with TRBJ1-2; D remains unclear. This CDR3 is 14 amino acids long. Germline V gives CDR1 MNHNS, CDR2 SASEGT. V lost 2 bases and J 3 bases, leaving 10 bases between the germline ends. This CDR3 is CASSEQTVYYGYTF. The CDR3 coding sequence is TGTGCCAGCAGTGAACAAACAGTGTACTATGGCTACACCTTC.

Many counts were recorded for this clonotype. The chain joins TRBV7-2 to TRBJ1-5; 9 nucleotides line up with TRBD1. With 1 base clipped from V and 7 bases from J, the junction kept 11 bases outside the gene matches. Germline V gene sequence: CDR1 SGHTA, CDR2 FQGNSA. The CDR3 totals 17 residues. CDR3 loop: CASSLGQPTGGGQPQHF. The CDR3 nucleotides are TGTGCCAGCAGCTTAGGGCAACCTACAGGGGGCGGCCAGCCCCAGCATTTT.

At least ten counts were recorded for this clonotype. The CDR3: CASSEAARTASYEQYF. CDR3 sequence (DNA): TGTGCCAGCAGTGAAGCAGCTCGGACCGCCTCCTACGAGCAGTACTTC. The V gene is TRBV2, the J gene TRBJ2-7, with D unresolved. Between the trimmed V and J ends, which lost 0 bases and 0 bases, there was a span of 12 bases. This CDR3 region has 16 residues. CDR1 and CDR2 (germline): SNHLY, FYNNEI.

This clonotype was counted ten times or more. The V and J genes are TRBV20-1 and TRBJ2-3; TRBD2 aligns across 16 bases. Germline trimming cut 5 bases from V and 4 bases from J; bases unmatched to any gene: 9. CDR1 is DFQATT and CDR2 is SNEGSKA in the germline V gene (reference sequence). The CDR3 spans 17 residues. The CDR3 region is CSAAGLAGGAPADTQYF. CDR3 DNA: TGCAGTGCTGCGGGACTAGCGGGGGGGGCCCCCGCAGATACGCAGTATTTT.

This clonotype occurred many times. This chain uses TRBV6-5 with TRBJ1-1; D might be TRBD1 (5 bases). Trimming stripped 8 bases from V and 1 base from J, with 11 bases between. Germline V gives CDR1 MNHEY, CDR2 SVGAGI. CDR3 length equals 13 residues. For the CDR3, the DNA is TGTGCCAGCTACAGGAATACGAACACTGAAGCTTTCTTT. It specifies CASYRNTNTEAFF.

This clonotype was recorded at least ten times. The chain is built from TRBV12-3 or TRBV12-4 and TRBJ2-3, with D hard to call. Trimming removed 7 bases from V and 2 bases from J, with 13 bases in between. The length of the CDR3 is 14 residues. CDR3 sequence (DNA): TGTGCCAGCAACCTTGAACAGAACACAGATACGCAGTATTTT. Amino acid sequence: CASNLEQNTDTQYF.

The table lists this clonotype with a few counts. V usage is TRBV5-1 and J usage is TRBJ1-1; 8 bases line up with TRBD1. Germline CDR1 reads SGHRS; CDR2 reads YFSETQ. V lost 4 bases and J lost 1; bases outside the gene matches: 6. This CDR3 spans 15 amino acids. CDR3 coding DNA: TGCGCCAGCAGCAAATGGACAGGGCCGAACACTGAAGCTTTCTTT. This translates into CASSKWTGPNTEAFF.

This rearrangement joins TRBV20-1 to TRBJ1-2; TRBD1 matches at 7 bases. V gave up 3 bases and J gave up 4 bases; unmatched junction bases: 14. The CDR3 extends over 16 amino acids. CDR1 and CDR2 (germline): DFQATT, SNEGSKA (reference sequence). Here the CDR3 DNA reads TGCAGTGCTAGTCCACTGGGGGCAGGGGGAGGCTATGGCTACACCTTC. Protein product: CSASPLGAGGGYGYTF.

The table lists this clonotype with a few counts. The J gene is TRBJ2-3, the V gene TRBV7-8; D is possibly TRBD2 (5 bases). The CDR3 consists of 15 residues. V was clipped by 2 bases and J by 1 base, with 10 bases between them. Germline V lookup: CDR1 SGHVS, CDR2 FQNEAQ. The CDR3 DNA is TGTGCCAGCAGCTTACCTAGCATGGGCACAGATACGCAGTATTTT. Protein: CASSLPSMGTDTQYF. Together with reference TRBV7-8 and TRBJ2-3, the CDR3 gives the full variable domain: GAGVSQSPRYKVAKRGQDVALRCDPISGHVSLFWYQQALGQGPEFLTYFQNEAQLDKSGLPSDRFFAERPEGSVSTLKIQRTQQEDSAVYLCASSLPSMGTDTQYFGPGTRLTVL.

The chain couples TRBV4-1 to TRBJ1-2, with unresolved D. Germline V CDR1 and CDR2: MGHRA, YSYEKL. The CDR3 loop spans 14 amino acids. V gave up 0 bases and J gave up 5 bases, with 10 bases separating them. The CDR3 loop reads CASSQDWESYGYTF. Here the CDR3 DNA reads TGCGCCAGCAGCCAAGATTGGGAAAGTTATGGCTACACCTTC.

The table lists this clonotype with many counts. The rearrangement links TRBV10-2 to TRBJ1-1, with a possible D match to TRBD1 (6 bases). V was pared by 6 bases and J by 9 bases, with 14 bases between. The CDR3 is 12 amino acids. Per germline, CDR1 WSHSY and CDR2 SAAADI. The chain's CDR3 is CASRRDTVKAFF. CDR3 in DNA: TGCGCCAGCAGACGGGACACGGTTAAAGCTTTCTTT.

This clonotype was seen a handful of times. The chain employs TRBV6-2 or TRBV6-3 and TRBJ2-1; tentatively, D is TRBD2 (6 bases). The V gene's germline CDR1 is MNHEY and CDR2 SVGEGT. Trimming removed 0 bases from V and 10 bases from J, with 13 bases in between. This CDR3 has 14 amino acids. The CDR3 DNA reads TGTGCCAGCAGTTACTCGAGGGCCCTAGCGGAGCAGTTCTTC. It codes for CASSYSRALAEQFF.

This clonotype was found many times. The gene calls are TRBV6-2 or TRBV6-3 and TRBJ2-7; 7 nucleotides align to TRBD1. Trimming removed 2 bases from V and 2 bases from J; junction bases left unmatched: 6. The CDR3 is 15 amino acids. Germline V gives CDR1 MNHEY, CDR2 SVGEGT. The CDR3 sequence: CASSYGTGQTYEQYF. CDR3 nucleotide sequence: TGTGCCAGCAGTTACGGGACGGGACAGACCTACGAGCAGTACTTC.

The gene calls are TRBV21-1 and TRBJ1-5; the table gives TRBD1 as D, unverified against the DNA. TRBV21-1 is termed a pseudogene. The CDR3 covers 12 residues. This chain's CDR3 is CASLIAGKPQHF. CDR3 DNA sequence: TGTGCCAGCCTAATTGCCGGGAAGCCCCAGCATTTT.

This clonotype was counted only a few times. J is TRBJ1-3 and V is TRBV29-1; D uncertain. CDR3 length: 12 amino acids. Per germline, CDR1 SQVTM and CDR2 ANQGSEA. V lost 4 bases, J lost 4 bases, and 8 bases lay in between. The CDR3 reads CSVVFPGNTIYF. The CDR3 DNA sequence: TGCAGCGTTGTTTTCCCCGGAAACACCATATATTTT.